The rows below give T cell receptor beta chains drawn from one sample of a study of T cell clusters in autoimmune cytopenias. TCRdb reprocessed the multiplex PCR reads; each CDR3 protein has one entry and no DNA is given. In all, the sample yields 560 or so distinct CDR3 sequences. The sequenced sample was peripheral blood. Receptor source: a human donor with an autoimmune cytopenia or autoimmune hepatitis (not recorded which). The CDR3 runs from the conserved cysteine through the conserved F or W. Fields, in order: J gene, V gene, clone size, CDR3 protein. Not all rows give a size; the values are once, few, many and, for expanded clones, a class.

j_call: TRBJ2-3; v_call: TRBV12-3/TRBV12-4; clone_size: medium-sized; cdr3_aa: CASTMRGLQRADTQYF
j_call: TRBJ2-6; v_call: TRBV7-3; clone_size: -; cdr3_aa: CASSLWAGANVLTF
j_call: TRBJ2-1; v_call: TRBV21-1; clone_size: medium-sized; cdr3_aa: CASSKKGPSSYNEQFF
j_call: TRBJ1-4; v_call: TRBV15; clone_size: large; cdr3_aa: CATSNGMTNEKLFF
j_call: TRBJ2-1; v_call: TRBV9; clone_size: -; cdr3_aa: CASSVEGRKQFF
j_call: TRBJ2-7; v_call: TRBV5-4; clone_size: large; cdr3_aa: CASSLDGVGEQYF
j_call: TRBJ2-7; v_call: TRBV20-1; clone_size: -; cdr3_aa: CSARANRGGGYEQYF
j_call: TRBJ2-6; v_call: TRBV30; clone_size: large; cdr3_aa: CAWRSPLTGANVLTF
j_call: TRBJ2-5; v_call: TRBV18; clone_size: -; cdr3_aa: CASSPRGGETQYF
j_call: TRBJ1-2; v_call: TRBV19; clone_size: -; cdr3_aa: CASSPSPGQSGYTF
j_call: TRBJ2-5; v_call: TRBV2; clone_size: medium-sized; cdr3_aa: CASSGLTGDGETQYF
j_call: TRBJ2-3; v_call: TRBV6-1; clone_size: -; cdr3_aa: CASSPRGGRGYTDTQYF
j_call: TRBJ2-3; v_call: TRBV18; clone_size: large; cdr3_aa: CASSPSRLAGGADTQYF
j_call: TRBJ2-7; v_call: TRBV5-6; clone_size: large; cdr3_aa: CASSLEAADYYEQYF
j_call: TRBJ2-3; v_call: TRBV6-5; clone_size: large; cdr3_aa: CASSYGAGLSTDTQYF
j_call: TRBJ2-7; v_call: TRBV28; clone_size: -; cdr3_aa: CASTDGASGRYEQYF
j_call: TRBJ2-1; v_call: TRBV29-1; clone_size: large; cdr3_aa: CSVGGTGLYNEQFF
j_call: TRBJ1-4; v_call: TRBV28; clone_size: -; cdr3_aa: CASSSQDPFEKLFF
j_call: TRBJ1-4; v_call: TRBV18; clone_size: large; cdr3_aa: CASSAAAVRTGEKLFF
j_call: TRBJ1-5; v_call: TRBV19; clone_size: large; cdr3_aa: CASSFTVSNQPQHF
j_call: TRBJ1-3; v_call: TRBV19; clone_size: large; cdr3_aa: CASMIGSGNTIYF
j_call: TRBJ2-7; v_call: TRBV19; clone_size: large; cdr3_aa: CASSIRTSGRVNEQYF
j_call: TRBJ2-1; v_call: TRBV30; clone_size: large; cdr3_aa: CAWSALGTSGNEQFF
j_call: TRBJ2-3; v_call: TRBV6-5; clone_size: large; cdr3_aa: CASSPGTNTDTQYF
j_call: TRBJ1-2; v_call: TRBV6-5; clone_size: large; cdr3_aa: CASSYSRTGGRGYTF
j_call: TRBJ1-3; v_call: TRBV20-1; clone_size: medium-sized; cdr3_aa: CSATSPGRAGNTIYF
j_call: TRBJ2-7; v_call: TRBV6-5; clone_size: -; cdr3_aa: CASSYSAGGSYEQYF
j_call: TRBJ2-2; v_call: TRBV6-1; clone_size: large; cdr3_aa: CASSDRLGELFF
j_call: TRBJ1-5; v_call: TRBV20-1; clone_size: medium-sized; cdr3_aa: CSARDRQGRNQPQHF
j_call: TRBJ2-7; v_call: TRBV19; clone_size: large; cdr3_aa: CASSITSGTYEQYF
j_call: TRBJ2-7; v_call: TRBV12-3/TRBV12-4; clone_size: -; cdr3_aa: CASSRGQGYEQYF
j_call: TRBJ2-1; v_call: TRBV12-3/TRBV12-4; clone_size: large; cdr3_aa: CASRLSGIGYNEQFF
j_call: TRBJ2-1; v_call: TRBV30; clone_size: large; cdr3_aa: CACQQGSYNEQFF
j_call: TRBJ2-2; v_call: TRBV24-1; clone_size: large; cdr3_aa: CATSDYGRNTGELFF
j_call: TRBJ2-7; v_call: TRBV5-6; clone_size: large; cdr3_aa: CASIGTSGSYEQYF
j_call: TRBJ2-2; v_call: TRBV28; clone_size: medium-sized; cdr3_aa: CASSLSGASTGELFF
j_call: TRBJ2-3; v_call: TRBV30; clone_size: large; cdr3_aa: CAWWGTDTQYF
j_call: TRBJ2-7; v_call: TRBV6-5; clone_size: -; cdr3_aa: CASSYWGGVSEQYF
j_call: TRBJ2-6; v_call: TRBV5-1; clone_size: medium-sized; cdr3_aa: CASCQGALSGANVLTF
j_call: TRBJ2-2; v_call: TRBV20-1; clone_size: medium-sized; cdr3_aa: CSARAGLAGPNTGELFF
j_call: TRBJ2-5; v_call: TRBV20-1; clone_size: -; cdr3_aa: CSARDREASGRGKETQYF
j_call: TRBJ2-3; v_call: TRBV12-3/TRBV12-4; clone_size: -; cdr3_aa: CASRAGQGLSDTQYF
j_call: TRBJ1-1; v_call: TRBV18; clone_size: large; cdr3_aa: CASSQGNTEAFF
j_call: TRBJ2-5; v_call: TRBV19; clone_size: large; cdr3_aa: CASSIADRGGETQYF
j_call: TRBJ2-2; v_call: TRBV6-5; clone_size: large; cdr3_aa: CASSYGLVQNTGELFF
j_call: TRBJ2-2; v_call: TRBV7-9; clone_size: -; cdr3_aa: CASSLRLEGTGELFF
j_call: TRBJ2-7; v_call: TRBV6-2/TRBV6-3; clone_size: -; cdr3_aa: CASGYSPGNYEQYF
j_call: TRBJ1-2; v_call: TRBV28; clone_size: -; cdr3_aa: CASSKWDYGYTF
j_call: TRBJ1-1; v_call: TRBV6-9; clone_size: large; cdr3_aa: CASSKGGAEAFF
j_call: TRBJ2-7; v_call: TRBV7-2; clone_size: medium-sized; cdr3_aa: CASSILSSYEQYF
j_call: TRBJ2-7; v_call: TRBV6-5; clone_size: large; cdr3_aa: CASSFAGSQSYEQYF
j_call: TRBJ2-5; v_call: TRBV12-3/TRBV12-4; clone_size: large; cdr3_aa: CASRVTGGLETQYF
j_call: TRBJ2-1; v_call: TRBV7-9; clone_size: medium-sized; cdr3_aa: CASSRTSGVNNEQFF
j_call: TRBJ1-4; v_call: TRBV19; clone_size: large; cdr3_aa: CASSKSSFSSGEKLFF
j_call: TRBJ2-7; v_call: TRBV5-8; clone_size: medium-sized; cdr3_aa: CASSPWGQSYEQYF